The sequence of this T cell receptor beta chain was determined in a study of T-cell reconstitution after alpha-beta-depleted transplantation in children. As it was prepared, the TCRbeta library received unique molecular identifiers. TCRdb re-called the PCR reads with MiXCR, one entry per CDR3 protein. The sample shows over 550,000 distinct CDR3 sequences, roughly 10% of them seen only once. The germline V gene has CDR1 SGHAT and CDR2 FQDESV (reference sequence). The J segment lost 9 bases and the V segment lost 3 bases, leaving 13 bases of the junction unmatched. The CDR3 covers 18 residues. The TCR originated in a human donor who donated a stem cell graft to a child with acute myeloid leukemia. The chain joins TRBV11-1 to TRBJ2-1, with TRBD2 matching 14 bases. The sample was PBMCs from the stem cell graft donor, taken from the stem cell graft. CDR3 sequence: CASSLGSGTSGRSGEQFF. DNA for the CDR3: TGTGCCAGCAGCTTGGGCTCCGGGACTAGCGGGAGATCGGGTGAGCAGTTCTTC. Full variable domain (missing parts from reference TRBV11-1 and TRBJ2-1): EAEVAQSPRYKITEKSQAVAFWCDPISGHATLYWYRQILGQGPELLVQFQDESVVDDSQLPKDRFSAERLKGVDSTLKIQPAELGDSAMYLCASSLGSGTSGRSGEQFFGPGTRLTVL.